This entry features one TCR beta chain sequence. Measured with immunoSEQ multiplex PCR; TCRdb has only the in-frame clones, and not every one. The sample shows more than 100,000 clones, about nine tenths of them seen only once. This entry is derived from a study of control samples from healthy donors and cancer patients. V shed 4 bases and J 0 bases; nucleotides not matched to a gene: 6. CDR3 size: 17 residues. CDR1 is MRHNA, CDR2 SNTAGT, per germline. The V call is TRBV6-4, the J call TRBJ2-2; TRBD2 matches at 9 bases. The receptor was derived from a man aged 40-50 years in good health. Material: blood. CDR3 loop: CASSVGTSSSNTGELFF. CDR3 in DNA: TGTGCCAGCAGTGTTGGGACTAGCAGCTCGAACACCGGGGAGCTGTTTTTT.